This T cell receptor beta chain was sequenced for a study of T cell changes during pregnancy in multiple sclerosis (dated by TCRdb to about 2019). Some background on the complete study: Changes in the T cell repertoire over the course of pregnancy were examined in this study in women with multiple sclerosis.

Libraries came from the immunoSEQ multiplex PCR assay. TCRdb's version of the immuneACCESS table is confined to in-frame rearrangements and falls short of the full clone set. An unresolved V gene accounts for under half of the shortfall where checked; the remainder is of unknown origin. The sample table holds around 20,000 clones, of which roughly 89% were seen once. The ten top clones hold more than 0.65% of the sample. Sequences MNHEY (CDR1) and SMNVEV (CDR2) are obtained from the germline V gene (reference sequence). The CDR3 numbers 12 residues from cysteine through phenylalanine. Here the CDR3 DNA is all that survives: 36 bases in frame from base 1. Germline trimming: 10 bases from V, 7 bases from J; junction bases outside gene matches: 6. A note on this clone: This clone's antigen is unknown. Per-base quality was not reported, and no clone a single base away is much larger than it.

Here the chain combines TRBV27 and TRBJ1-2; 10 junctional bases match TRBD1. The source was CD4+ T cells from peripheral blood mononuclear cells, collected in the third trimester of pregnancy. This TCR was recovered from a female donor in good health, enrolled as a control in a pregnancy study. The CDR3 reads CATKTGGAGYTF. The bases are TGTGCCACCAAGACAGGGGGCGCTGGCTACACCTTC.